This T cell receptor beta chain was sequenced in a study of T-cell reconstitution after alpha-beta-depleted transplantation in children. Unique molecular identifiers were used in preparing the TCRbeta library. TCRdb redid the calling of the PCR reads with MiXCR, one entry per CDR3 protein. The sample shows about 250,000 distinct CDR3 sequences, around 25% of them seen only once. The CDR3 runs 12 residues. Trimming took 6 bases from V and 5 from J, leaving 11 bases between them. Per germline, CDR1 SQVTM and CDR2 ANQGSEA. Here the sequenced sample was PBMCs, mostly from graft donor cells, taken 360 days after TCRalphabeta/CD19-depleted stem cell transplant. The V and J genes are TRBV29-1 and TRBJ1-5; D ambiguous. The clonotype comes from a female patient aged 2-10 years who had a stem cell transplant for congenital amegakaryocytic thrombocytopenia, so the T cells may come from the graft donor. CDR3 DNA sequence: TGCAGCGTGCTGGGTGATCATCAGCCCCAGCATTTT. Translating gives CSVLGDHQPQHF.